This T cell receptor beta chain is from a study of chemoradiotherapy in HPV16-positive cancers. About the study: Functional T-cell assays on two HPV16-positive patients' cells defined candidate HPV-specific clones and common TCR motifs. Study-wide results and caveats: During treatment, candidate HPV-specific clones and E7-related motifs expanded in tumor. HPV-responsive T-cell expansion during chemoradiotherapy was linked to improved recurrence-free survival in HPV16-positive patients.

The table lists this clone with a count of one. No antigen is known for it. The germline CDR1 and CDR2 sequences are MDHEN and SYDVKM. V lost 6 bases and J lost 2, with 13 bases in between. The CDR3 spans 15 residues. Clones were read by immunoSEQ multiplex PCR, and TCRdb kept only the in-frame ones, dropping some. The sample includes some 3,400 clones, 94% of them seen just once. The V call is TRBV28, the J call TRBJ2-2, with D perhaps TRBD2 (6 bases). The receptor was derived from a human donor with HPV-associated anogenital cancer. The source was tumor tissue, collected from a patient who underwent chemoradiotherapy. Written as DNA, the CDR3 is TGTGCCAGCAGGACCTCCGGGACTAACACCGGGGAGCTGTTTTTT. Residues: CASRTSGTNTGELFF.